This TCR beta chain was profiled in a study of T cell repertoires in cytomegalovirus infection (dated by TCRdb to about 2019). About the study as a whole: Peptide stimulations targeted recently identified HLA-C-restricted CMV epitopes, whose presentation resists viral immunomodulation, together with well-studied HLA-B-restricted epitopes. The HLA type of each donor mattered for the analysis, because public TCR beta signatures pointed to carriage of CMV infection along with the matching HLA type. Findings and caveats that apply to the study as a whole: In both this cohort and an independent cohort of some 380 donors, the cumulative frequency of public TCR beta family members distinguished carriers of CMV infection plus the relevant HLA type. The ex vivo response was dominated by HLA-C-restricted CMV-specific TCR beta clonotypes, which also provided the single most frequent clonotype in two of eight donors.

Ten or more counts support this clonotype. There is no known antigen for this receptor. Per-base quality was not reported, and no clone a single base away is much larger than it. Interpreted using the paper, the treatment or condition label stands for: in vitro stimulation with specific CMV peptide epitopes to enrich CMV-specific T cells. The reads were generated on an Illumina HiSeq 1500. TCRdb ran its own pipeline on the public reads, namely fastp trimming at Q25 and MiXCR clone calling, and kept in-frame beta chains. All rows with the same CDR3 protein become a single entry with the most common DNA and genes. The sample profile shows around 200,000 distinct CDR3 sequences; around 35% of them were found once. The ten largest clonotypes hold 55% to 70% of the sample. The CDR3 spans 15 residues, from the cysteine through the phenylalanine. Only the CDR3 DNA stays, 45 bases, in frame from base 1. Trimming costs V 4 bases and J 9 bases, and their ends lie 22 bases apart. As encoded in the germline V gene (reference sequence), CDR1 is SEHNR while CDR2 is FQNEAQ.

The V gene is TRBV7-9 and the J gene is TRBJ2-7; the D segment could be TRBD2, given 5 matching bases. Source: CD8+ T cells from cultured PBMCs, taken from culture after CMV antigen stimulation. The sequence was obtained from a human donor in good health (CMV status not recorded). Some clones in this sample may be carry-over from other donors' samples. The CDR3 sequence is CASSSYEGALRAQYF. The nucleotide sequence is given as TGTGCCAGCAGCTCTTATGAGGGTGCCCTCCGTGCGCAGTACTTC.